This TCR beta chain was identified in a study of cytomegalovirus exposure and HLA in healthy donors. Comment on this clone: Its matching antigen is unknown.

Deletions cut 3 bases from V and 1 base from J, with 13 bases between. Per germline, CDR1 SGHRS and CDR2 YFSETQ. This CDR3 has 15 amino acids. Study-wide results and limits: Some public TCRs appeared in many individuals, while most sequences were rare. It was confirmed in vitro that a few of the CMV-associated chains were specific for CMV antigens.

TCRdb's table, derived via immunoSEQ multiplex PCR, lists solely in-frame clones and lacks some. The sample includes under 250,000 clones, roughly 87% of them seen just once. This rearrangement joins TRBV5-1 to TRBJ2-5; tentative D call: TRBD2 (5 bases). This sequence was found in a man younger than 30 in good health and CMV-seropositive. The sequencing input was PBMCs. The CDR3 loop reads CASSWREGRQETQYF. DNA of the CDR3: TGCGCCAGCAGCTGGCGAGAGGGTCGCCAAGAGACCCAGTACTTC.